Sequencing of this T cell receptor (beta chain) was carried out in a study of graft-versus-host responses after intestinal transplantation. Background on the study: As for transplant type, recipients had multivisceral, liver-intestinal, or isolated intestinal grafts.

The protocol was immunoSEQ multiplex PCR, while the TCRdb copy is restricted to in-frame clones and leaves out a portion. The sample yields some 96,000 clones, about 90% seen once. The CDR3 has 14 residues. Per the germline V gene, CDR1 is SGHAT and CDR2 is FQNNGV. V gave up 1 base and J gave up 7 bases, with 10 bases separating them. Worth noting for this clone: What it recognizes is unknown.

The rearrangement joins TRBV11-2 to TRBJ1-4; unclear D gene. The TCR sequence derives from a human donor who was the organ donor for an intestinal transplant. The starting material was unstimulated CD4+ T cells sorted from spleen or lymph node cells, obtained before transplant. The CDR3 loop is CASSLGGSGEKLFF. The DNA of the CDR3 is TGTGCCAGCAGCTTAGGGGGTAGTGGTGAAAAACTGTTTTTT.